This record covers a single TCR beta chain. This sample's RNA came from whole unsorted tissue. The data originate from a study of tumor and adjacent non-tumor tissue in lung cancer. TCRbeta libraries were built with three rounds of nested PCR, modified from ARM-PCR. TCRdb redid the calling of the multiplex PCR reads with MiXCR, one entry per CDR3 protein. The sample includes over 130,000 distinct CDR3 sequences, around two thirds seen only once; the top ten take roughly 18%. The receptor was isolated from a man in his sixties with small cell lung cancer. Material: lung tumor tissue.

CDR3 loop: CASSFRERGETQYF. The CDR3 DNA follows: TGTGCCAGCAGCTTCCGGGAGCGGGGGGAGACCCAGTACTTC. The gene calls are TRBV5-6 and TRBJ2-5; 8 nucleotides match TRBD2. V gave up 2 bases and J gave up 5 bases; unmatched junction bases: 5. This CDR3 has 14 amino acids. The germline V gene has CDR1 SGHDT and CDR2 YYEEEE. Looking up the rest from reference TRBV5-6 and TRBJ2-5 gives the full variable domain: DAGVTQSPTHLIKTRGQQVTLRCSPKSGHDTVSWYQQALGQGPQFIFQYYEEEERQRGNFPDRFSGHQFPNYSSELNVNALLLGDSALYLCASSFRERGETQYFGPGTRLLVL.